This record looks at one T cell receptor beta chain sequence and its context. The target of this receptor is not known. Per-nucleotide qualities are absent, and no much larger clonotype sits a single base away. The entry originates in a study of shared clonotypes between healthy human individuals (TCRdb year 2020). For the wider study: A few men and a couple of women, aged 18 to 49 years, made up the cohort. To increase sequencing depth and limit assay-specific biases, different laboratories used diverse techniques to prepare libraries and sequence TCR repertoires. For each donor, three plates each were used for CD4 naive and CD4 memory, two plates were used for CD8 naive, and one plate was used for CD8 memory. Each donor's leukapheresis produced roughly between roughly 0.85 and 9.5 billion PBMCs. To estimate repertoire size and how much clonotype sharing occurs between individuals, the study deeply sequenced the blood TCR repertoires of several healthy adults.

For the CD8 naive samples, CD45RO-negative cells were positively selected for CCR7, yielding a CD45RA+CCR7+ population from which TemRA cells were excluded. The donors were healthy, HIV-negative adults who had no recently reported acute infections or vaccinations. Every donor was a Caucasian adult living in Nashville, Tennessee, USA. Blood was collected by leukapheresis, and PBMCs were isolated by Ficoll-Histopaque density gradient centrifugation and then cryopreserved in liquid nitrogen vapor phase. Analytical flow cytometry was used to check the purity and quantity of every magnetically sorted T cell population. Genomic DNA was isolated from each sorted fraction and quantified by UV absorbance on a Nanodrop 2000c. TCR CDR3 regions were amplified from genomic DNA by multiplex PCR using the deep immunoSEQ assay. Extracted genomic DNA from each cell subset was distributed evenly across all wells of several immunoSEQ 96-well plates, and each plate was treated as a replicate. Each replicate PCR for sorted subsets received roughly 0.2 ug genomic DNA, equal to about 30,000 T cell genomes. The purified libraries were quantified using a Qubit 3.0 fluorometer, sized with a Bioanalyzer 2100, and then quantified again using the KAPA Library Quantification kit. Each immunoSEQ 96-well plate was sequenced on its own single-read 150-cycle Illumina NextSeq 550 flow cell. The paper's processing steps were these. Because only junctional sequences without quality scores were contained in the immunoSEQ output, filtering matching that applied to full-length reads could not be performed. To assign V/J genes and CDR3, sequences were annotated against IMGT germline references using PyIR, a Python wrapper for IgBLAST v1.9. Reads were removed for weak V/J assignments (E-value above 1e-6), missing CDR3, stop codons, out-of-frame junctions, or ambiguous translated residues. V3J clonotypes were defined as sequences sharing an identical inferred V gene, J gene, and CDR3 amino acid sequence. To compute the percentage overlap between repertoires, the number of shared unique clonotypes was divided by the size of the smaller repertoire. Three approaches were used to assess repertoire richness: RTK rarefaction, the Chao1 estimator, and Recon v2.1 estimates of unobserved clonotypes. OLGA was used to compute generation probabilities for all TCRbeta clonotypes that the gDNA method yielded from a handful of donors. TCRdb took over this immuneACCESS table, retaining in-frame rearrangements with V and J assigned. Such tables are incomplete; in checked studies, under half of the missing clones stem from an unresolved V gene, and the remainder is unexplained. For V, J and clone size, that table is used; D and trimming come from the DNA. Present in this sample are 2 million or so clones, 85% to 95% of which were seen just once. About 1.1% of the sample is held by the ten biggest clonotypes.

Measured from the cysteine to the phenylalanine, the CDR3 is 16 residues long. Only the CDR3 DNA stays, 48 bases, in frame from base 1. CDR1 MGHDK and CDR2 SYGVNS were looked up in the germline V gene. V is shortened by 0 bases, J by 2 bases, and the region joining them spans 13 bases. What the research found in general, with its limitations: Estimated clonotype richness was generally larger for naive than for memory subsets. When a handful of donors were compared, the shared fraction of clonotypes was about 5% for naive CD4, 3.5% to 4% for naive CD8, 2% to 2.5% for memory CD4, and around 0.4% for memory CD8. Pairwise subsampling led to the expectation that sequencing depth would affect the degree of clonotype sharing among donors. Higher generation probabilities were observed for clonotypes shared by all four sorted-subset donors than for non-shared clonotypes. Sampling was restricted to blood, and TCR repertoires in tissue are likely to differ from TCR repertoires in blood. Rarefaction of sorted-subset datasets indicated incomplete sequencing despite the large sequencing depth. The small number of donors limited the genetic and exposure-history diversity represented.

Sequencing used naive CD8+ T cells sorted from blood. This specimen's cell subset or site label, interpreted: CD45RA+CCR7+. This TCR was sampled from a young man in good health. The rearranged chain carries TRBV25-1 and TRBJ2-5, with the D gene call left open. The DNA sequence reads TGTGCCAGCAGTGAATATAGGGCGCCGGATCAAGAGACCCAGTACTTC. Its protein product is CASSEYRAPDQETQYF. When the CDR3 is completed using the reference TRBV25-1 and TRBJ2-5 genes on either side, the full variable domain is EADIYQTPRYLVIGTGKKITLECSQTMGHDKMYWYQQDPGMELHLIHYSYGVNSTEKGDLSSESTVSRIRTEHFPLTLESARPSHTSQYLCASSEYRAPDQETQYFGPGTRLLVL.